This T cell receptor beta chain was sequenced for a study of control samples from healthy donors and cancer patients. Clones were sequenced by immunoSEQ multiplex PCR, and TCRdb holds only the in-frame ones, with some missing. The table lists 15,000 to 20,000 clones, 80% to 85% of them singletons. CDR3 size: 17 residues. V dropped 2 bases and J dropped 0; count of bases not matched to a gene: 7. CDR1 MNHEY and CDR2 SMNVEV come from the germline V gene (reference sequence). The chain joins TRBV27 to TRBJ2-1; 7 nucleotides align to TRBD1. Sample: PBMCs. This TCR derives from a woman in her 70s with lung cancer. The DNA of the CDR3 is TGTGCCAGCAGTTTAAGTGGGACAGTGAGCTCCTACAATGAGCAGTTCTTC. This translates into CASSLSGTVSSYNEQFF.